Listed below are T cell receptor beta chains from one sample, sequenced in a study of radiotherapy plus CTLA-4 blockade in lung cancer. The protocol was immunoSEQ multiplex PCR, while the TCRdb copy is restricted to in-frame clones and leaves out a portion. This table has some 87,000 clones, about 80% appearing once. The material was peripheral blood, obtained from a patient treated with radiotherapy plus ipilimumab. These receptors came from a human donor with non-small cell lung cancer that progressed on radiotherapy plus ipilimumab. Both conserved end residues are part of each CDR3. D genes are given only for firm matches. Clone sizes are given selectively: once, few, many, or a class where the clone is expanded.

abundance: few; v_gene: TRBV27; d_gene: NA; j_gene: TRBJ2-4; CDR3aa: CASRRQLAKNIQYF; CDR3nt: TGTGCCAGCAGAAGACAGTTAGCCAAAAACATTCAGTACTTC
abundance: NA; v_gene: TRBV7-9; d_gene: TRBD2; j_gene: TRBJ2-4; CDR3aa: CASSGTSGPWAKNIQYF; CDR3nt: TGTGCCAGCAGCGGGACTAGCGGCCCATGGGCCAAAAACATTCAGTACTTC
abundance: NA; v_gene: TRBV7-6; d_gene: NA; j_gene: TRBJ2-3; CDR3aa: CASSPDLGDTQYF; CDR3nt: TGTGCCAGCAGCCCTGACCTCGGGGATACGCAGTATTTT
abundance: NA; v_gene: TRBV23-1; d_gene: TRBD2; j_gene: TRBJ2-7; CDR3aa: CASSQRSRPTGLVNYYEQYF; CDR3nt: TGCGCCAGCAGTCAGAGGAGTCGGCCGACCGGACTAGTCAATTACTACGAGCAGTACTTC
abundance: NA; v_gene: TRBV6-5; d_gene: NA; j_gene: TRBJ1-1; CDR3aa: CASSYSSTLNTEAFF; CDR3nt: TGTGCCAGCAGTTACTCGTCCACCTTGAACACTGAAGCTTTCTTT
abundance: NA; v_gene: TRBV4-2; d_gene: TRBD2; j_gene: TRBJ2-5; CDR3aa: CASSQGTSGSGGTQYF; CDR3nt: TGTGCCAGCAGCCAAGGGACTAGCGGGTCTGGGGGGACCCAGTACTTC
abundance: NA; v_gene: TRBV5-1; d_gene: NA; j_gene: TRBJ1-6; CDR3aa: CASSFDWHNSPLHF; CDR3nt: TGCGCCAGCAGCTTCGACTGGCATAATTCACCCCTCCACTTT
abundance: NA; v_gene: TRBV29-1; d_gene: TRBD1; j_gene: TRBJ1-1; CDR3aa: CSVVGQGANTEAFF; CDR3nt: TGCAGCGTTGTAGGACAGGGGGCTAACACTGAAGCTTTCTTT
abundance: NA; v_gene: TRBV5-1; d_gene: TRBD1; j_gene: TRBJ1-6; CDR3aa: CASSATGGNISPLHF; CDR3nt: TGCGCCAGCAGTGCGACAGGGGGCAACATTTCACCCCTCCACTTT
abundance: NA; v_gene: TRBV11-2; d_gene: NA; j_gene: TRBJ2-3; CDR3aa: CASSKNLRGGTDTQYF; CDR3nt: TGTGCCAGCAGCAAAAACCTCAGGGGGGGCACAGATACGCAGTATTTT
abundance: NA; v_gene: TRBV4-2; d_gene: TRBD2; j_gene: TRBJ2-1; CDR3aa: CASSQAGTSGGAGFF; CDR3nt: TGTGCCAGCAGCCAAGCCGGGACTAGCGGGGGGGCCGGGTTCTTC